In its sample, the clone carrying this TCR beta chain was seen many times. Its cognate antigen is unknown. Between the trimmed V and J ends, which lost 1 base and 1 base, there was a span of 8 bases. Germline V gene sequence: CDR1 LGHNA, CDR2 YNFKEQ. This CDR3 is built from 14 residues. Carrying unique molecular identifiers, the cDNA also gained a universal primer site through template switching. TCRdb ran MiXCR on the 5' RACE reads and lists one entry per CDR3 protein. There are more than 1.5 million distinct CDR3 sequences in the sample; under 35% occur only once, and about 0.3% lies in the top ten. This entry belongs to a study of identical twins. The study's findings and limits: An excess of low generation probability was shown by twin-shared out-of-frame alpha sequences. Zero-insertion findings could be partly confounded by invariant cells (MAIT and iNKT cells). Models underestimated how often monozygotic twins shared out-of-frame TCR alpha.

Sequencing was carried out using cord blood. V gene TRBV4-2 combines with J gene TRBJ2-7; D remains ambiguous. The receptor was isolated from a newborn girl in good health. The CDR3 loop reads CASSQASPSYEQYF. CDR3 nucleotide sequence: TGTGCCAGCAGCCAAGCCTCTCCTTCCTACGAGCAGTACTTC.